These 17 T cell receptor beta chains came from one sample sequenced in a study of cytotoxic CD8 clonotypes in ibrutinib-treated CLL. Here immunoSEQ multiplex PCR was the method, and the copy in TCRdb shows in-frame clones only, minus some. Here the sample spans around 250,000 clones, 70% being singletons. The material sequenced was PBMCs, taken after 24 months of ibrutinib treatment. These receptors were collected from a human donor with chronic lymphocytic leukemia.

The CDR3 region is CACKNLGFGYGYTF. The CDR3 DNA is TGTGCCTGCAAGAACTTAGGGTTTGGCTATGGCTACACCTTC. The chain links TRBV6-5 to TRBJ1-2; no clear D. Germline V gives CDR1 MNHEY, CDR2 SVGAGI. The CDR3 has 14 amino acids. Deletions cut 11 bases from V and 4 bases from J, with 20 bases between.

V usage is TRBV27 and J usage is TRBJ1-2, with TRBD1 as a possible D gene (6 bases). Germline V CDR1 and CDR2: MNHEY, SMNVEV (reference sequence). The CDR3 runs 13 residues. V was trimmed by 6 bases and J by 4 bases, leaving 12 bases between them. CDR3 nucleotides: TGTGCCAGCAGACACAGGGATATCTATGGCTACACCTTC. It encodes CASRHRDIYGYTF.

The chain carries TRBV9 and TRBJ2-1; D gene uncertain. In germline, CDR1 is SGDLS, CDR2 YYNGEE. This CDR3 is 13 amino acids long. V was cut by 3 bases and J by 6 bases, with 10 bases left in between. CDR3 residues: CASSAYSGNEQFF. DNA of the CDR3: TGTGCCAGCAGCGCTTATTCAGGCAATGAGCAGTTCTTC.

The chain couples TRBV9 to TRBJ2-5, with a tentative D call TRBD2 (7 bases). The CDR3 covers 19 residues. Germline CDR1 SGDLS, CDR2 YYNGEE. The V gene lost 0 bases and the J gene lost 2 bases, with 23 bases spanning the gap. CDR3 residues: CASSVATSSRGGRQETQYF. DNA for the CDR3: TGTGCCAGCAGCGTAGCTACATCTAGTCGCGGGGGCCGACAAGAGACCCAGTACTTC.

CDR3 region: CSASVRNEQFF. CDR3 coding DNA: TGCAGTGCTAGCGTCAGAAATGAGCAGTTCTTC. The genes are TRBV20-1 and TRBJ2-1; no definite D call. From germline, CDR1 is DFQATT and CDR2 SNEGSKA (reference sequence). The CDR3 runs to 11 residues. With 3 bases removed from V and 7 bases from J, the gap between germline ends came to 7 bases.

This chain uses TRBV9 with TRBJ2-7, with 7 positions matching TRBD2. The CDR3 sequence is 18 residues long. Germline CDR1 reads SGDLS; CDR2 reads YYNGEE. V shed 1 base and J 3 bases; nucleotides not matched to a gene: 16. CDR3 sequence (DNA): TGTGCCAGCAGCGTAAGGCCGGGGTGGGGAGGGTCAGGCTACGAGCAGTACTTC. Its translation is CASSVRPGWGGSGYEQYF.

This clone was found a few times. The chain has TRBV11-2 and TRBJ2-1; 13 nucleotides line up with TRBD2. J lost 4 bases, V lost 5 bases, and 11 bases had no gene match. CDR1 and CDR2 (germline): SGHAT, FQNNGV. The CDR3 is made up of 18 amino acids. The CDR3 bases are TGTGCCAGCAGCAAGACTTCGGGACTAGCGGGGCAATACAATGAGCAGTTCTTC. Translating gives CASSKTSGLAGQYNEQFF.

V usage is TRBV18 and J usage is TRBJ1-4; D is perhaps TRBD1 (5 bases). The ends were cut back, 3 bases at V and 14 bases at J, with 19 bases in the middle. The germline V gene has CDR1 KGHSH and CDR2 LQKENI. The CDR3 is 14 residues long. Here the CDR3 DNA reads TGTGCCAGCTCACCTTCCGGGGGGGACGGTGTTCTGTTTTTT. It yields the protein CASSPSGGDGVLFF.

V usage is TRBV30 and J usage is TRBJ1-4; D is possibly TRBD1 (5 bases). The V end lost 3 bases, the J end lost 10 bases, and 18 bases lay between the germline ends. Germline CDR1 is GTSNPN and CDR2 is SVGIG (reference sequence). The CDR3 contains 14 residues. Written as DNA, the CDR3 is TGTGCCTGGAGGGTAAAGGGACCTCTCGGAAAACTGTTTTTT. Its translation is CAWRVKGPLGKLFF.

The rearrangement joins TRBV6-5 to TRBJ1-4; TRBD1 matches at 7 bases. The germline V gene has CDR1 MNHEY and CDR2 SVGAGI. With 6 bases clipped from V and 10 bases from J, the junction kept 11 bases outside the gene matches. The CDR3 consists of 14 residues. The CDR3 nucleotides read TGTGCCAGCAGCTGGGACAGTAGAACGGGAAAACTGTTTTTT. Protein sequence: CASSWDSRTGKLFF.

Only a few counts were recorded for this clone. The CDR3 DNA reads as TGTGCCAGCAGCTTGACAGGGACAGATACGCAGTATTTT. It yields the protein CASSLTGTDTQYF. This chain links TRBV5-4 with TRBJ2-3; the D gene is possibly TRBD1 (6 bases). The CDR3 contains 13 residues. Trimming stripped 1 base from V and 3 bases from J, with 6 bases between. Per the germline V gene, CDR1 is SGHNT and CDR2 is YYREEE (reference sequence).

The J gene is TRBJ2-7, the V gene TRBV15, with D tentatively TRBD2 (6 bases). The CDR3 is made up of 15 amino acids. V was trimmed by 0 bases and J by 1 base, leaving 10 bases between them. Germline loops: CDR1 LNHNV, CDR2 YYDKDF (reference sequence). In DNA form, the CDR3 reads TGTGCCACCAGCAGAGACAGGGACTTATCCTACGAGCAGTACTTC. Its translation: CATSRDRDLSYEQYF.

The chain uses TRBV7-2 and TRBJ2-7; 7 bases are a match to TRBD1. The germline gives CDR1 SGHTA, CDR2 FQGNSA. CDR3 length: 15 amino acids. V shed 6 bases, J shed 2 bases, and the junction held 10 bases outside the gene matches. This CDR3 reads CASRARDRQPYEQYF. The CDR3 DNA is TGTGCCAGCAGAGCCCGGGACAGACAACCCTACGAGCAGTACTTC.

This chain links TRBV6-6 with TRBJ1-3, with a weak D call TRBD1 (6 bases). Germline V gives CDR1 MNHNY, CDR2 SVGAGI (reference sequence). The ends were cut back, 5 bases at V and 0 bases at J, with 8 bases in the middle. The CDR3 length is 14 residues. DNA for the CDR3: TGTGCCAGCAGTCGGACAGCCTCTGGAAACACCATATATTTT. Translating it yields CASSRTASGNTIYF.

The genes are TRBV6-5 and TRBJ2-1, with D possibly TRBD2 on 5 matching bases. This CDR3 is 13 amino acids long. V was shortened by 7 bases and J by 5 bases, with 12 bases between the two germline ends. The germline gives CDR1 MNHEY, CDR2 SVGAGI. The CDR3 DNA sequence: TGTGCCAGCACCCCGGGAATCGACAATGAGCAGTTCTTC. This translates into CASTPGIDNEQFF.

The rearrangement joins TRBV29-1 to TRBJ1-1, with unresolved D. V shed 2 bases and J shed 1 base, with 14 bases lying between them. The CDR3 extends over 15 amino acids. CDR1 is SQVTM and CDR2 is ANQGSEA in the germline V gene. The DNA of the CDR3 is TGCAGCGTTGAAAGTACAGACTCATGGAACACTGAAGCTTTCTTT. It encodes CSVESTDSWNTEAFF.

The J gene is TRBJ2-5, the V gene TRBV28; D gene uncertain. The CDR3 totals 15 residues. In germline, CDR1 is MDHEN, CDR2 SYDVKM. Deletions cut 3 bases from V and 2 bases from J, with 13 bases between. The CDR3 DNA reads as TGTGCCAGCAGTTTGGGCCTCCGTAGGCAAGAGACCCAGTACTTC. This encodes CASSLGLRRQETQYF.